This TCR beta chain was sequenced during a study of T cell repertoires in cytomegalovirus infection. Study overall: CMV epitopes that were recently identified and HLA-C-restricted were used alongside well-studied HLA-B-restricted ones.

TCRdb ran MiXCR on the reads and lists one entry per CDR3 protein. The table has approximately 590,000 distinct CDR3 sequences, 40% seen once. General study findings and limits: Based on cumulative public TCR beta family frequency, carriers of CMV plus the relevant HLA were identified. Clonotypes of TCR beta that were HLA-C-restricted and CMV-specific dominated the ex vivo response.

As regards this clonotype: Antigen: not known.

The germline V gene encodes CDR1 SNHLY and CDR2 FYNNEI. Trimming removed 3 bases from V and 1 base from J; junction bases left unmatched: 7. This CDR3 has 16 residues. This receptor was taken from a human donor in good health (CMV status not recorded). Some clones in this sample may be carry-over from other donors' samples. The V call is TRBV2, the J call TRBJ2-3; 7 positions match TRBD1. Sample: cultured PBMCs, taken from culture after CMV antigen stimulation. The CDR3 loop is CASSEGTAPGTDTQYF. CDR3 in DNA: TGTGCCAGCAGTGAGGGGACAGCGCCTGGCACAGATACGCAGTATTTT.